This T cell receptor beta chain came from a study of early T cells in non-severe SARS-CoV-2 infection. Attachment of unique molecular identifiers to individual cDNA molecules was performed. TCRdb fed the 5' RACE reads into MiXCR, producing one record per CDR3 protein. The sample shows tens of thousands of distinct CDR3 sequences, around an eighth of them seen only once. The sample comprised whole blood. The sequence was obtained from an adult who was a healthcare worker with PCR-confirmed SARS-CoV-2 infection or an uninfected control (not recorded which).

In DNA form, the CDR3 reads TGCAGCGTTGTACGGAGGACTGAAGCTTTCTTT. Its protein is CSVVRRTEAFF. The chain links TRBV29-1 to TRBJ1-1; D is unresolved. This CDR3 region has 11 residues. V lost 4 bases and J 5 bases, leaving 8 bases between the germline ends. Germline CDR1 SQVTM, CDR2 ANQGSEA.